These 6 T cell receptor beta chains share one sample of origin, sequenced in a study of shared clonotypes between healthy human individuals. The protocol was immunoSEQ multiplex PCR, while the TCRdb copy is restricted to in-frame clones and leaves out a portion. The sample includes fewer than 1.4 million clones, approximately 80% of them seen just once. The sequencing input was memory CD4+ T cells from PBMCs. Subset in this sample: CD45RA-negative fraction. The source of these receptors is a man aged 18 to 29 in good health. Some clones in this sample may be carry-over from other donors' samples.

The chain is built from TRBV9 and TRBJ2-1; TRBD2 agrees at 9 bases. V shed 2 bases and J 4 bases; nucleotides not matched to a gene: 7. This CDR3 spans 16 amino acids. Germline V lookup: CDR1 SGDLS, CDR2 YYNGEE. The CDR3 region has the DNA TGTGCCAGCAGCGTTAGCGGGAGTGCCTTATACAATGAGCAGTTCTTC. Protein sequence: CASSVSGSALYNEQFF.

V gene TRBV15 combines with J gene TRBJ2-7, with D possibly TRBD1 on 5 matching bases. Germline V gene data show CDR1 as LNHNV and CDR2 as YYDKDF (reference sequence). This CDR3 has 14 residues. V was trimmed by 2 bases and J by 3 bases, leaving 11 bases between them. For the CDR3, the DNA is TGTGCCACCAGCAGAAGGGGATCCTACTACGAGCAGTACTTC. It translates to CATSRRGSYYEQYF.

The chain uses TRBV19 and TRBJ1-2, with 9 bases matching TRBD1. The CDR3 runs 16 residues. Germline CDR1 is LNHDA and CDR2 is SQIVND (reference sequence). V shed 2 bases, J shed 8 bases, and the junction held 12 bases outside the gene matches. The DNA of the CDR3 is TGTGCCAGTAGTATAACCCTACCGGGACAGGGAATAGGCTACACCTTC. It yields the protein CASSITLPGQGIGYTF.

V is TRBV28 and J is TRBJ2-1; a possible D gene is TRBD2 (5 bases). Germline V gene sequence: CDR1 MDHEN, CDR2 SYDVKM. The CDR3 loop spans 15 amino acids. Trimming removed 3 bases at V and 8 bases at J, with 17 bases between. Written as DNA, the CDR3 is TGTGCCAGCAGTTTGAGGGCCGTCGGTTTGTATGAGCAGTTCTTC. Translation: CASSLRAVGLYEQFF.

Comment on this clone: It is likely a read error: a sequence one base away is far more abundant. The chain combines TRBV9 with TRBJ2-3, with a tentative D call TRBD2 (6 bases). This CDR3 is built from 14 residues. The germline V gene encodes CDR1 SGDLS and CDR2 YYNGEE. The DNA of the CDR3 is TGTGCCGGCAGCCCCCGGACTATCACAGATACGCAGTATTTT. Translating it yields CAGSPRTITDTQYF.

The rearrangement uses TRBV6-1 and TRBJ2-3; TRBD1 might be the D (6 bases). This CDR3 region has 14 residues. Germline lookup yields CDR1 MNHNS and CDR2 SASEGT. Trimming stripped 10 bases from V and 3 bases from J, with 17 bases between. CDR3 loop: CATTRSRGTDTQYF. CDR3 in DNA: TGTGCCACAACCCGATCCAGGGGTACAGATACGCAGTATTTT.